This is a list of T cell receptor beta chains from one sample in a study of post-analysis software for immune sequencing data. From the PCR reads, TCRdb called clonotypes with MiXCR, one entry per CDR3 protein. There are around 400,000 distinct CDR3 sequences in the sample; roughly 30% occur only once, and around 15% lies in the top ten. The sample was blood. Receptors were obtained from a girl between 5 and 17 years old with multiple sclerosis. Each CDR3 is given with its conserved first and last residue. The D gene is left open where the match is weak. Size is omitted from some rows. Given values are once, few, many or a class for expanded clones.

j_gene,abundance,v_gene,d_gene,CDR3nt,CDR3aa
TRBJ2-3,-,TRBV10-3,-,TGTGCCATCGCGGGACACTTCACAGATACGCAGTATTTT,CAIAGHFTDTQYF
TRBJ1-1,-,TRBV20-1,TRBD1,TGCAGTGCTAGAGAAGGCAGGGGGACGGTCAACACTGAAGCTTTCTTT,CSAREGRGTVNTEAFF
TRBJ2-1,-,TRBV7-9,TRBD1,TGTGCCAGCAGCTTTGCCGGGACAGGGGGATGGAATGAGCAGTTCTTC,CASSFAGTGGWNEQFF
TRBJ1-1,once,TRBV5-4,-,TGTGCCAGCAGCACACAGGGTTATTACAACACTGAAGCTTTCTTT,CASSTQGYYNTEAFF
TRBJ2-5,-,TRBV10-3,TRBD2,TGTGCCATCAGCGTACTAGCGGGGGCCGGGGAGACCCAGTACTTC,CAISVLAGAGETQYF
TRBJ2-3,-,TRBV6-2/TRBV6-3,TRBD2,TGTGCCAGCAGTTACTACCCCACTAGCGGGGACCTCAGGGATACGCAGTATTTT,CASSYYPTSGDLRDTQYF
TRBJ2-3,-,TRBV20-1,-,TGCAGTGCTAGATGGGGGGGGGGCACAGGTACGCAGTATTTT,CSARWGGGTGTQYF
TRBJ1-1,-,TRBV6-2/TRBV6-3,TRBD1,TGTGCCAGCAGTTGGACAGGGGAAGGGGTCGCTGAAGCTTTCTTT,CASSWTGEGVAEAFF
TRBJ1-1,-,TRBV20-1,-,TGCAGTGCTAGAAACAATGGACGGGCCTTTTACGCTTTCTTT,CSARNNGRAFYAFF
TRBJ2-7,many,TRBV4-2,-,TGTGCCAGCAGCCCATCCGGGGCCTACGAGCAGTACTTC,CASSPSGAYEQYF
TRBJ2-2,-,TRBV12-3/TRBV12-4,-,TGTGCCAGCAGTCCCTACGGGGAGCTGTTTTTT,CASSPYGELFF
TRBJ1-4,-,TRBV20-1,-,TGCAGTGCTAGAGATCGCGGGGAAAAACTGTTTTTT,CSARDRGEKLFF
TRBJ1-1,-,TRBV28,-,TGTGCCAGCAGTTTTAGCCCAGGGGCGAAACCTGAAGCTTTCTTT,CASSFSPGAKPEAFF
TRBJ1-1,-,TRBV20-1,-,TGCAGTGCTAGAGTGGCGGCGGGGAACACTGAAGCTTTCTTT,CSARVAAGNTEAFF
TRBJ2-3,many,TRBV12-3/TRBV12-4,TRBD2,TGTGCCAGCAGTTTAGGTGGCGGGGGAGATACGCAGTATTTT,CASSLGGGGDTQYF
TRBJ2-7,few,TRBV7-2,TRBD1,TGTGCCAGCAGCTCCACCCGGGACAGGGTACTCCTCGAGCAGTACTTC,CASSSTRDRVLLEQYF
TRBJ2-5,many,TRBV29-1,TRBD1,TGCAGCGCCATGGGACAGTCATTCCAAGAGACCCAGTACTTC,CSAMGQSFQETQYF
TRBJ2-7,few,TRBV11-2,TRBD1,TGTGCCAGCAGCTTAGTGAGGGACAGCAATACCCGGTTTTACGAGCAGTACTTC,CASSLVRDSNTRFYEQYF
TRBJ2-1,-,TRBV7-6,TRBD1,TGTGCCAGCAGCTCCAGACAGGGCCTATACAATGAGCAGTTCTTC,CASSSRQGLYNEQFF
TRBJ1-2,few,TRBV21-1,-,TGTGCCAGCAGCACCGGCCGACGAGGCTACACCTTC,CASSTGRRGYTF
TRBJ1-1,few,TRBV29-1,-,TGCAGCGTTGAAGGCCTGGGGGTTGCCACTGAAGCTTTCTTT,CSVEGLGVATEAFF
TRBJ2-3,few,TRBV12-3/TRBV12-4,TRBD1,TGTGCCAGCAGTCCTTCCCTCGGACAGGGGCGCACAGATACGCAGTATTTT,CASSPSLGQGRTDTQYF
TRBJ2-1,-,TRBV7-2,-,TGTGCCAGCGCTAACCTCAATGAGCAGTTCTTC,CASANLNEQFF
TRBJ2-5,-,TRBV7-8,TRBD2,TGTGCCAGCACCCCCTTAGCGGGGGGGCTGGAGACCCAGTACTTC,CASTPLAGGLETQYF
TRBJ2-1,-,TRBV27,TRBD2,TGTGCCAGCAGTTTCCGGACTAGCGGGGGGGCCTACAATGAGCAGTTCTTC,CASSFRTSGGAYNEQFF
TRBJ1-2,-,TRBV7-9,-,TGTGCCAGCAGCTTCCCAAAAGGCGGACCGGGGGCCTATGGCTACACCTTC,CASSFPKGGPGAYGYTF
TRBJ2-1,few,TRBV7-6,TRBD2,TGTGCCAGCAGCTCCCAGAAGACTAGCGGGGATGAGCAGTTCTTC,CASSSQKTSGDEQFF
TRBJ1-2,-,TRBV6-5,-,TGTGCCAGCAGTTACCACGAGAACTATGGCTACACCTTC,CASSYHENYGYTF
TRBJ2-7,-,TRBV5-1,-,TGCGCCAGCAGCTTGGATTGGGGGGTCGAGCAGTACTTC,CASSLDWGVEQYF
TRBJ2-1,few,TRBV5-6,-,TGTGCCAGCACCTACGACGCCACCAATGAGCAGTTCTTC,CASTYDATNEQFF
TRBJ2-1,-,TRBV7-3,-,TGTGCCAGCAGCTTTATGGGCGATGAGCAGTTCTTC,CASSFMGDEQFF
TRBJ1-1,-,TRBV12-3/TRBV12-4,-,TGTGCCAGCAGTCTGGGGGGGGGCGGTGAAGCTTTCTTT,CASSLGGGGEAFF
TRBJ1-6,-,TRBV12-3/TRBV12-4,-,TGTGCCAGCACCACCGACAGGTCAACGGGTTCACCCCTCCACTTT,CASTTDRSTGSPLHF